The 7 T cell receptor beta chains below all came from one sample that was sequenced in a study of shared clonotypes between healthy human individuals. The table came from immunoSEQ multiplex PCR; TCRdb's copy has only in-frame clones and leaves some out. This table holds about 110,000 clones, approximately 70% found once. The specimen was memory CD8+ T cells sorted from blood. Subset in this sample: CD45RO+ cells pooled with CCR7-negative TemRA cells. These receptors originate from a woman between 25 and 40 years old in good health.

The V and J genes are TRBV18 and TRBJ2-7, with D perhaps matching TRBD1 (5 bases). Deletions cut 5 bases from V and 0 bases from J, with 11 bases between. Looked up from germline, CDR1 is KGHSH and CDR2 is LQKENI. This CDR3 has 14 amino acids. The CDR3 region is CASSDSPRSYEQYF. In DNA form, the CDR3 reads TGTGCCAGCTCAGACAGTCCTCGCTCCTACGAGCAGTACTTC.

This clone was seen only a few times. J is TRBJ2-7 and V is TRBV2, with D possibly TRBD2 on 6 matching bases. Trimming took off 6 bases at V and 1 base at J, with 10 bases between the two ends. Germline assignment: CDR1 SNHLY and CDR2 FYNNEI. The CDR3 has 13 residues. The CDR3 DNA follows: TGTGCCAGCAGAGGACGGGAGTCCTACGAGCAGTACTTC. This codes for CASRGRESYEQYF. Filled out from reference TRBV2 and TRBJ2-7, the complete variable domain reads EPEVTQTPSHQVTQMGQEVILRCVPISNHLYFYWYRQILGQKVEFLVSFYNNEISEKSEIFDDQFSVERPDGSNFTLKIRSTKLEDSAMYFCASRGRESYEQYFGPGTRLTVT.

This clone was picked up a small number of times. The rearrangement joins TRBV28 to TRBJ2-7, with D uncertain. With 7 bases removed from V and 2 bases from J, the gap between germline ends came to 18 bases. CDR1 is MDHEN, CDR2 SYDVKM, per germline. The CDR3 is 15 amino acids. This CDR3 is CASKTMSGQTYEQYF. In nucleotides, the CDR3 is TGTGCCAGCAAAACCATGTCGGGCCAAACCTACGAGCAGTACTTC.

About this clone itself: At the DNA level, this CDR3 is encoded by other sequences in the same sample as well. The chain employs TRBV28 and TRBJ2-7; 11 bases match TRBD2. Germline CDR1 MDHEN, CDR2 SYDVKM. With V trimmed by 5 bases and J by 3 bases, 3 bases remained unmatched. CDR3 size: 14 residues. CDR3 bases: TGTGCCAGCAGTCTTGGGACTAGCGGCTACGAGCAGTACTTC. This gives the protein CASSLGTSGYEQYF.

This rearrangement joins TRBV15 to TRBJ2-2, with 7 nucleotides matching TRBD2. Germline V lookup: CDR1 LNHNV, CDR2 YYDKDF (reference sequence). The CDR3 is 16 amino acids. Trimming cost V 8 bases and J 4 bases; bases outside gene matches: 13. The CDR3 DNA reads as TGTGCCACCGACGCGGGAAGCGGGATAGTCACCGGGGAGCTGTTTTTT. Translation gives CATDAGSGIVTGELFF.

This clone was seen just once. The rearrangement joins TRBV7-9 to TRBJ1-4; TRBD1 is a possible D gene (6 bases). CDR1 and CDR2 (germline): SEHNR, FQNEAQ (reference sequence). Trimming left V 6 bases short and J 8 bases short, with 16 bases between. The CDR3 length is 14 residues. This CDR3 is CASRQQGSGEKLFF. The CDR3 DNA sequence: TGTGCCAGCAGACAACAGGGATCGGGGGAAAAACTGTTTTTT.

V gene TRBV30 combines with J gene TRBJ2-5, with D possibly being TRBD2 (6 bases). The closer fit of TRBJ2-7 to the DNA end suggests the J call may be wrong. The CDR3 sequence is 11 residues long. Germline V lookup: CDR1 GTSNPN, CDR2 SVGIG (reference sequence). The CDR3 loop is CACGRRYEQYF. CDR3 nucleotide sequence: TGTGCCTGCGGGAGAAGGTACGAGCAGTACTTC.